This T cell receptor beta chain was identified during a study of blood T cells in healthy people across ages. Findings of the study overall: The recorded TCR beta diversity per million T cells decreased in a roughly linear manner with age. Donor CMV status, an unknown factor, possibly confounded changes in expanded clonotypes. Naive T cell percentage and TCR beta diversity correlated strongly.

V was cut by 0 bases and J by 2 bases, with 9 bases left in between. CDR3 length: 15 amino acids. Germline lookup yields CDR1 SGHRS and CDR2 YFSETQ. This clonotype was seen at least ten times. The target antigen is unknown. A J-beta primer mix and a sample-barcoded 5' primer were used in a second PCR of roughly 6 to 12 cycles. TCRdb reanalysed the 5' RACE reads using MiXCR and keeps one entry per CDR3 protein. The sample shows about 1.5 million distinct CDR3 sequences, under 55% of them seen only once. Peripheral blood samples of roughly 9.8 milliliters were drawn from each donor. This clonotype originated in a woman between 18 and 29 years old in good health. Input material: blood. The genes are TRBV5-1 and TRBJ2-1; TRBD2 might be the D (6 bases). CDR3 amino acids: CASSLVGGPYNEQFF. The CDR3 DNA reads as TGCGCCAGCAGCTTGGTGGGGGGTCCCTACAATGAGCAGTTCTTC. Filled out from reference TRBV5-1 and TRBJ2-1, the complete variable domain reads KAGVTQTPRYLIKTRGQQVTLSCSPISGHRSVSWYQQTPGQGLQFLFEYFSETQRNKGNFPGRFSGRQFSNSRSEMNVSTLELGDSALYLCASSLVGGPYNEQFFGPGTRLTVL.